Below are 21 T cell receptor beta chains sequenced from a single sample in a study of blood T cell repertoires in COVID-19. Some clones are missing from TCRdb's copy, which holds only in-frame ones; the method was immunoSEQ multiplex PCR. The sample contains fewer than 350,000 clones, approximately 90% of which appear only once. Material: PBMCs or T cells enriched from blood (not recorded which). The receptors derive from a woman in her thirties or forties with acute COVID-19.

This chain connects TRBV29-1 to TRBJ1-2; 7 bases are shared with TRBD1. Unmatched junction bases numbered 13, after V lost 7 bases and J lost 8 bases. The length of the CDR3 is 13 residues. Germline lookup yields CDR1 SQVTM and CDR2 ANQGSEA. CDR3 amino acids: CSARTGTEAGYTF. In DNA form, the CDR3 reads TGCAGCGCCCGAACCGGGACAGAGGCGGGCTACACCTTC.

This chain connects TRBV9 to TRBJ2-3; maybe TRBD2 (5 bases). Trimming shortened V by 0 bases and J by 2 bases, and 10 bases separated the two germline ends. This CDR3 spans 15 amino acids. Germline CDR1 is SGDLS and CDR2 is YYNGEE. CDR3 sequence: CASSVGRDNTDTQYF. Written as DNA, the CDR3 is TGTGCCAGCAGCGTAGGCCGGGATAACACAGATACGCAGTATTTT. Supplemented by reference TRBV9 and TRBJ2-3, the full variable domain reads DSGVTQTPKHLITATGQRVTLRCSPRSGDLSVYWYQQSLDQGLQFLIQYYNGEERAKGNILERFSAQQFPDLHSELNLSSLELGDSALYFCASSVGRDNTDTQYFGPGTRLTVL.

The V call is TRBV18, the J call TRBJ1-2; TRBD1 is a possible D gene (6 bases). With 2 bases removed from V and 8 bases from J, the gap between germline ends came to 9 bases. This CDR3 contains 12 residues. Germline V lookup: CDR1 KGHSH, CDR2 LQKENI. In nucleotides, the CDR3 is TGTGCCAGCTCACCAGCAGGGGAAGGCTACACCTTC. It translates to CASSPAGEGYTF.

The gene calls are TRBV14 and TRBJ2-3; D possibly corresponds to TRBD2 (6 bases). Germline V CDR1 and CDR2: SGHDN, FVKESK. Trimming pared 5 bases from V and 1 base from J, leaving 19 bases between. The CDR3 totals 17 residues. Here the CDR3 reads CASSFISGGGGTDTQYF. The CDR3 coding sequence is TGTGCCAGCAGCTTTATTAGCGGTGGGGGAGGCACAGATACGCAGTATTTT.

This rearrangement joins TRBV6-2 or TRBV6-3 to TRBJ2-5, with TRBD2 matching 9 bases. The CDR3 runs 15 residues. Unmatched junction bases numbered 5, after V lost 1 base and J lost 5 bases. CDR1 is MNHEY and CDR2 is SVGEGT in the germline V gene. CDR3 loop: CASSYWASGMETQYF. The DNA for the CDR3 is TGTGCCAGCAGTTACTGGGCTAGCGGGATGGAGACCCAGTACTTC.

In DNA form, the CDR3 reads TGTGCCAGCACAGGGTGGGGCAGTTTCAGCTCGCCCCTCCACTTT. This codes for CASTGWGSFSSPLHF. This chain links TRBV2 with TRBJ1-6, with D perhaps matching TRBD1 (5 bases). V lost 7 bases and J 13 bases, leaving 23 bases between the germline ends. CDR1 and CDR2 (germline): SNHLY, FYNNEI. This CDR3 is built from 15 residues.

The CDR3 here is CASTLRTGQRSSYNEQFF. CDR3 nucleotides: TGCGCCAGCACCCTCAGGACAGGGCAAAGGAGCTCCTACAATGAGCAGTTCTTC. The V gene is TRBV5-1, the J gene TRBJ2-1; TRBD1 agrees at 8 bases. This CDR3 contains 18 residues. V lost 6 bases to trimming and J lost 0 bases; unmatched junction nucleotides: 14. Germline lookup yields CDR1 SGHRS and CDR2 YFSETQ.

V and J are TRBV6-5 and TRBJ2-6; D gene uncertain. The CDR3 has 13 residues. CDR1 and CDR2 from the germline V gene are MNHEY and SVGAGI. Deletions cut 6 bases from V and 2 bases from J, with 5 bases between. The CDR3 nucleotides are TGTGCCAGCAGAGACACTGGGGCCAACGTCCTGACTTTC. Translated: CASRDTGANVLTF.

This chain links TRBV7-3 with TRBJ2-7; 8 positions agree with TRBD2. Germline lookup yields CDR1 SGHTA and CDR2 FQGTGA. The CDR3 runs 16 residues. The junction had 7 bases not matched to a gene; V was cut back by 1 base and J by 2 bases. The CDR3 protein is CASSLRAGGGAYEQYF. CDR3 DNA sequence: TGTGCCAGCAGCTTAAGGGCGGGAGGTGGGGCCTACGAGCAGTACTTC.

The gene calls are TRBV14 and TRBJ1-1, with TRBD1 matching 8 bases. J was trimmed by 1 base and V by 1 base; bases with no gene match: 8. CDR1 SGHDN and CDR2 FVKESK come from the germline V gene. The CDR3 covers 17 residues. CDR3 amino acids: CASSQGGLDRANTEAFF. CDR3 nucleotide sequence: TGTGCCAGCAGCCAAGGGGGGCTGGACAGGGCGAACACTGAAGCTTTCTTT.

This rearrangement joins TRBV7-9 to TRBJ1-1; D uncertain. V lost 1 base and J lost 4, with 7 bases in between. Germline assignment: CDR1 SEHNR and CDR2 FQNEAQ (reference sequence). This CDR3 is 13 amino acids long. The CDR3 sequence: CASSLGPVTEAFF. As DNA, the CDR3 is TGTGCCAGCAGCTTAGGTCCGGTCACTGAAGCTTTCTTT.

This chain uses TRBV2 with TRBJ1-2; tentative D call: TRBD1 (5 bases). CDR3 length: 12 residues. V was cut by 7 bases and J by 8 bases, with 14 bases left in between. Germline-derived CDR1 and CDR2 are SNHLY and FYNNEI. CDR3 sequence (DNA): TGTGCCAGCACCCCAGGGTATTCGGGCTACACCTTC. It is translated as CASTPGYSGYTF.

This sequence joins TRBV27 and TRBJ1-1, with 8 nucleotides matching TRBD1. The germline CDR1 and CDR2 sequences are MNHEY and SMNVEV (reference sequence). V was pared by 5 bases and J by 2 bases, with 10 bases of the junction left unmatched. The length of the CDR3 is 16 residues. CDR3 DNA: TGTGCCAGCAGTAGACCAGGGGGCGCGGGTAACACTGAAGCTTTCTTT. Its protein is CASSRPGGAGNTEAFF.

This clone appeared a single time. This chain connects TRBV6-1 to TRBJ1-1; D gene ambiguous. The CDR3 is made up of 14 amino acids. The V and J ends lost 1 base and 3 bases respectively, with 9 bases between them. CDR1 MNHNS and CDR2 SASEGT come from the germline V gene. CDR3 sequence (DNA): TGTGCCAGCAGTGAAGGGGAGCCGTACACTGAAGCTTTCTTT. Translated: CASSEGEPYTEAFF.

This chain connects TRBV4-3 to TRBJ1-2; 7 nucleotides align to TRBD1. There are 14 residues in the CDR3. The germline V gene has CDR1 LGHNA and CDR2 YSLEER. The V segment lost 4 bases and the J segment 4 bases; nucleotides outside the gene matches: 6. CDR3 sequence reads: CASSRGTVAYGYTF. The CDR3 coding sequence is TGCGCCAGCAGCCGAGGGACAGTCGCCTATGGCTACACCTTC.

The CDR3 DNA reads TGTGCCAGCAACCCCTCGGGCCAGGGAAGGGCCTACGAGCAGTACTTC. This codes for CASNPSGQGRAYEQYF. The V and J genes are TRBV11-3 and TRBJ2-7, with D tentatively TRBD1 (5 bases). Germline V lookup: CDR1 SGHNT, CDR2 YENEEA. This CDR3 has 16 residues. Trimming pared 7 bases from V and 2 bases from J, leaving 21 bases between.

CDR3: CASGLERLGSYEQYF. In nucleotides, the CDR3 is TGTGCTAGTGGTTTGGAAAGGCTAGGCTCCTACGAGCAGTACTTC. This sequence joins TRBV12-5 and TRBJ2-7; D not certain. This CDR3 has 15 amino acids. In germline, CDR1 is LGHNT, CDR2 FRNRAP. V was shortened by 1 base and J by 0 bases, with 10 bases between the two germline ends.

In its sample, this clone was seen a few times. This rearrangement joins TRBV6-5 to TRBJ2-7, with D uncertain. The CDR3 runs to 15 residues. V was clipped by 1 base and J by 2 bases, with 12 bases between them. The germline V gene encodes CDR1 MNHEY and CDR2 SVGAGI. The CDR3 loop is CASSYFRAGPYEQYF. CDR3 DNA: TGTGCCAGCAGTTACTTCCGAGCAGGTCCCTACGAGCAGTACTTC.

The chain is built from TRBV21-1 and TRBJ2-5; the table gives TRBD1 as D, unverified against the DNA. TRBV21-1 is tagged as a pseudogene. This CDR3 is 16 amino acids long. CDR3 residues: CASSKVGRGLEETQYF. DNA of the CDR3: TGTGCCAGCAGCAAGGTAGGCAGGGGGCTGGAAGAGACCCAGTACTTC.

The V call is TRBV6-2 or TRBV6-3, the J call TRBJ2-7, with TRBD2 matching over 7 bases. The junction had 4 bases not matched to a gene; V was cut back by 2 bases and J by 3 bases. The CDR3 sequence is 14 residues long. Germline values: CDR1 MNHEY, CDR2 SVGEGT. Here the CDR3 reads CASSYRDYGYEQYF. DNA of the CDR3: TGTGCCAGCAGTTACCGGGACTACGGCTACGAGCAGTACTTC.

The gene calls are TRBV7-2 and TRBJ2-5, with 7 nucleotides matching TRBD1. The CDR3 totals 14 residues. Trimming removed 5 bases from V and 3 bases from J; junction bases left unmatched: 6. Germline V CDR1 and CDR2: SGHTA, FQGNSA. CDR3 coding DNA: TGTGCCAGCAGCCCAGCCGGGACAGAAGAGACCCAGTACTTC. This codes for CASSPAGTEETQYF. The entire variable domain, with the rest obtained from reference TRBV7-2 and TRBJ2-5, is as follows: GAGVSQSPSNKVTEKGKDVELRCDPISGHTALYWYRQSLGQGLEFLIYFQGNSAPDKSGLPSDRFSAERTGGSVSTLTIQRTQQEDSAVYLCASSPAGTEETQYFGPGTRLLVL.